One and the same sample provided the 28 T cell receptor beta chains below, sequenced in a study of vaccination and CD4 T cells after COVID-19 (dated by TCRdb to about 2022). Receptor amplification or capture employed PCR. The run used an Illumina iSeq 100. DNA from cultured CD4+ T cells underwent TCR sequencing with the Oncomine TCR Beta short-read assay at the Johns Hopkins FTIC core. TCRdb's own reprocessing of the public reads used fastp at Q25 and MiXCR and kept productive beta chains. Each entry is one CDR3 protein sequence, shown with its most common DNA and genes. The sample table lists some 15,000 distinct CDR3 sequences, roughly 50% of them with a count of one. Roughly 4.2% of the sample is taken by the ten largest. This sample's treatment or condition label indicates: roughly 10-day PBMC culture with coronavirus spike peptide pools or control peptides (ViraFEST assay). For these TCRs, the target antigens are not known.

The sequencing here drew on CD4+ T cells from blood, cultured in vitro, taken before SARS-CoV-2 vaccination. All receptors derive from a human donor who had recovered from COVID-19.

This clonotype was counted between two and nine times. CDR3 residues: CSARDRTGELNQPQHF. DNA for the CDR3: TGCAGTGCTAGAGATCGAACAGGGGAACTAAATCAGCCCCAGCATTTT. The rearrangement joins TRBV20-1 to TRBJ1-5; 7 bases agree with TRBD1. Germline CDR1 and CDR2: DFQATT and SNEGSKA (reference sequence). Germline trimming cut 0 bases from V and 4 bases from J; bases unmatched to any gene: 9. The CDR3 consists of 16 residues.

V and J are TRBV15 and TRBJ1-3, with 9 bases fitting TRBD1. The V and J ends lost 0 bases and 4 bases, in that order; junction bases with no gene match: 4. The germline V gene encodes CDR1 LNHNV and CDR2 YYDKDF (reference sequence). The CDR3 spans 16 residues. This chain's CDR3 is CATSRDPGTGGNTIYF. The CDR3, as DNA: TGTGCCACCAGCAGAGATCCGGGGACAGGGGGAAACACCATATATTTT.

The V gene is TRBV6-1, the J gene TRBJ2-7; D is uncertain. The CDR3 contains 11 residues. Germline V lookup: CDR1 MNHNS, CDR2 SASEGT. V lost 3 bases and J lost 3, with 3 bases in between. CDR3 amino acids: CASSEIYEQYF. The DNA of the CDR3 is TGTGCCAGCAGTGAGATCTACGAGCAGTACTTC.

This clonotype was observed a few times. J is TRBJ1-5 and V is TRBV6-5; D possibly corresponds to TRBD1 (6 bases). Trimming left V 4 bases short and J 7 bases short, with 20 bases between. Germline V gene lookup returns CDR1 MNHEY and CDR2 SVGAGI. CDR3 size: 16 residues. In nucleotides, the CDR3 is TGTGCCAGCAGTTCCCCCTCCGTGGGGGGCCAGCAGCCCCAGCATTTT. Translated: CASSSPSVGGQQPQHF.

This chain connects TRBV20-1 to TRBJ1-2; maybe TRBD1 (6 bases). In germline, CDR1 is DFQATT, CDR2 SNEGSKA (reference sequence). This CDR3 spans 11 amino acids. CDR3 region: CSLTGYYGYTF. The CDR3 bases are TGCTCACTGACAGGCTACTATGGCTACACCTTC.

This clonotype was detected a few times. V and J are TRBV20-1 and TRBJ1-2; 9 nucleotides agree with TRBD1. Losses at the gene ends were 2 bases for V and 5 bases for J; bases not matched to a gene: 15. This CDR3 comprises 17 residues. Germline values: CDR1 DFQATT, CDR2 SNEGSKA (reference sequence). This CDR3 is CSARRIDRDRVFYGYTF. In DNA form, the CDR3 reads TGCAGTGCTAGACGGATAGACCGGGACAGGGTATTTTATGGCTACACCTTC.

The chain couples TRBV7-9 to TRBJ2-5, with D possibly matching TRBD2 (5 bases). The length of the CDR3 is 14 residues. Per germline, CDR1 SEHNR and CDR2 FQNEAQ (reference sequence). The V end lost 2 bases, the J end lost 5 bases, and 12 bases lay between the germline ends. For the CDR3, the DNA is TGTGCCAGCAGCTTATTGGGTTCGGGGGAGACCCAGTACTTC. Its protein product is CASSLLGSGETQYF.

This clonotype was found a few times. The chain couples TRBV1 to TRBJ1-2; whether TRBD1, the table's D call, matches the DNA was not checked. TRBV1 corresponds to a pseudogene. The CDR3 spans 15 residues. The CDR3: CTSSQAAGINYGYTF. The CDR3 coding sequence is TGCACCAGCAGCCAAGCGGCAGGGATTAACTATGGCTACACCTTC.

The chain recombines TRBV2 with TRBJ2-3; D is possibly TRBD1 (5 bases). CDR1 is SNHLY, CDR2 FYNNEI, per germline. The CDR3 sequence is 17 residues long. Trimming stripped 0 bases from V and 6 bases from J, with 19 bases between. The CDR3 bases are TGTGCCAGCAGTGAAGCGCTCAATAGACAGCTCCTCGATACGCAGTATTTT. Translating it yields CASSEALNRQLLDTQYF.

The rearrangement uses TRBV20-1 and TRBJ2-3; 10 nucleotides match TRBD2. The J segment lost 3 bases and the V segment lost 6 bases, leaving 6 bases of the junction unmatched. Per germline, CDR1 DFQATT and CDR2 SNEGSKA (reference sequence). The CDR3 is made up of 14 amino acids. The CDR3: CSARLAGGTDTQYF. CDR3 nucleotide sequence: TGCAGTGCGAGATTAGCGGGAGGTACAGATACGCAGTATTTT.

J is TRBJ1-4 and V is TRBV28; no definite D call. This CDR3 comprises 14 residues. From germline, CDR1 is MDHEN and CDR2 SYDVKM. V was cut by 5 bases and J by 4 bases, with 11 bases left in between. The CDR3 spells CASSTPLINEKLFF. The DNA of the CDR3 is TGTGCCAGCAGTACACCGTTAATTAATGAAAAACTGTTTTTT.

This rearrangement joins TRBV6-5 to TRBJ1-4; 10 bases are shared with TRBD1. Germline V gene lookup returns CDR1 MNHEY and CDR2 SVGAGI. Unmatched junction bases numbered 3, after V lost 2 bases and J lost 6 bases. The CDR3 runs 15 residues. CDR3 coding DNA: TGTGCCAGCAGTTACCCGGACAGGGGGTATGAAAAACTGTTTTTT. Its translation is CASSYPDRGYEKLFF.

This clonotype was observed a few times. The gene calls are TRBV7-2 and TRBJ1-1, with D uncertain. This CDR3 is 14 amino acids long. The V gene lost 5 bases and the J gene lost 4 bases, with 14 bases spanning the gap. In germline, CDR1 is SGHTA, CDR2 FQGNSA. CDR3 coding DNA: TGTGCCAGCAGCCCCAGATACGACGGCACTGAAGCTTTCTTT. This sequence encodes CASSPRYDGTEAFF.

This clonotype was observed a few times. The chain links TRBV20-1 to TRBJ1-2; D is ambiguous. Trimming left V 6 bases short and J 4 bases short, with 12 bases between. The CDR3 covers 12 residues. Germline V CDR1 and CDR2: DFQATT, SNEGSKA (reference sequence). The chain's CDR3 is CSATGATYGYTF. The CDR3 coding sequence is TGCAGTGCCACGGGCGCTACCTATGGCTACACCTTC.

This clonotype has only one observation. The chain recombines TRBV5-1 with TRBJ1-2; TRBD1 is a possible D gene (5 bases). The CDR3 is made up of 15 amino acids. Trimming took 0 bases from V and 5 from J, leaving 14 bases between them. Germline V lookup: CDR1 SGHRS, CDR2 YFSETQ. CDR3 sequence (DNA): TGCGCCAGCAGCTTGGGCCAGGGCATAGCGTATGGCTACACCTTC. It yields the protein CASSLGQGIAYGYTF.

The CDR3 is CSASYGTPISPRYYGYTF. The CDR3 DNA reads as TGCAGTGCTAGTTACGGGACCCCAATCAGCCCCCGATACTATGGCTACACCTTC. The chain combines TRBV20-1 with TRBJ1-2, with D perhaps matching TRBD1 (5 bases). Germline lookup yields CDR1 DFQATT and CDR2 SNEGSKA (reference sequence). Trimming removed 3 bases at V and 3 bases at J, with 26 bases between. The CDR3 extends over 18 amino acids.

The J gene is TRBJ2-2, the V gene TRBV7-8, with TRBD1 as a possible D gene (5 bases). The CDR3 runs to 16 residues. CDR1 SGHVS and CDR2 FQNEAQ come from the germline V gene. V gave up 9 bases and J gave up 2 bases, with 19 bases separating them. CDR3 coding DNA: TGTGCCAGTCATGCTAGACAGCACTCAAACACCGGGGAGCTGTTTTTT. Its translation is CASHARQHSNTGELFF.

The rearrangement joins TRBV20-1 to TRBJ2-1, with 14 bases aligning to TRBD2. This CDR3 has 17 amino acids. CDR1 and CDR2 from the germline V gene are DFQATT and SNEGSKA (reference sequence). Trimming at V came to 3 bases and at J to 0 bases, leaving 4 bases not matched to a gene. The CDR3, as DNA: TGCAGTGCTAGGACTAGCGGGGGGGAGAGCTCCTACAATGAGCAGTTCTTC. This sequence encodes CSARTSGGESSYNEQFF.

This clonotype qualifies as medium-sized. V usage is TRBV7-3 and J usage is TRBJ1-1; 9 bases agree with TRBD1. The V gene end was trimmed by 5 bases and the J gene end by 3 bases; junction bases not matched to a gene: 1. In germline, CDR1 is SGHTA, CDR2 FQGTGA. CDR3 length: 13 amino acids. The DNA for the CDR3 is TGTGCCAGCAGCCGGGACAGGGACACTGAAGCTTTCTTT. Its translation: CASSRDRDTEAFF.

This chain joins TRBV28 and TRBJ2-7; the D call may be TRBD1 or TRBD2 (5 bases each). CDR3 length: 15 residues. Trimming removed 6 bases at V and 4 bases at J, with 19 bases between. Germline CDR1 MDHEN, CDR2 SYDVKM. The CDR3 protein is CASRDRGARSYEQYF. CDR3 in DNA: TGTGCCAGCAGGGACCGAGGGGCACGGTCGTACGAGCAGTACTTC.

This clonotype turned up a few times. V usage is TRBV6-1 and J usage is TRBJ1-2, with a possible D match to TRBD1 (5 bases). Trimming took 2 bases from V and 3 from J, leaving 13 bases between them. CDR1 and CDR2 from the germline V gene are MNHNS and SASEGT. This CDR3 region has 15 residues. The CDR3 here is CASSERAGPYYGYTF. CDR3 bases: TGTGCCAGCAGTGAACGGGCAGGGCCGTACTATGGCTACACCTTC.

The chain employs TRBV7-6 and TRBJ2-1; TRBD2 aligns across 7 bases. Germline V gives CDR1 SGHVS, CDR2 FNYEAQ. J was trimmed by 8 bases and V by 5 bases; bases with no gene match: 9. The CDR3 consists of 14 residues. This CDR3 reads CASSGVAGADEQFF. The CDR3 nucleotides are TGTGCCAGCAGCGGGGTTGCGGGAGCGGATGAGCAGTTCTTC.

The chain is built from TRBV23-1 and TRBJ1-1, with no clear D. TRBV23-1 qualifies as an ORF whose function is uncertain. This CDR3 spans 11 amino acids. Trimming pared 5 bases from V and 11 bases from J, leaving 12 bases between. CDR3: CASSSWLSAFF. CDR3 DNA sequence: TGCGCCAGCAGTTCATGGTTGTCGGCTTTCTTT.

This chain connects TRBV7-2 to TRBJ2-2; no clear D gene. Germline V gene lookup returns CDR1 SGHTA and CDR2 FQGNSA. CDR3 length: 14 amino acids. The V end was cut by 4 bases, the J end by 3 bases, with 9 bases between. CDR3 sequence: CASSSFVHTGELFF. CDR3 DNA sequence: TGTGCCAGCAGCTCCTTTGTACACACCGGGGAGCTGTTTTTT.

The V and J genes are TRBV20-1 and TRBJ1-4; the match to TRBD1 covers 12 bases. Losses at the gene ends were 3 bases for V and 6 bases for J; bases not matched to a gene: 11. This CDR3 spans 17 amino acids. Germline assignment: CDR1 DFQATT and CDR2 SNEGSKA (reference sequence). The CDR3 sequence: CSASAGTGGEADEKLFF. As DNA, the CDR3 is TGCAGTGCTAGTGCCGGGACAGGGGGCGAGGCTGATGAAAAACTGTTTTTT.

The J gene is TRBJ2-1, the V gene TRBV19; D perhaps matches TRBD1 (6 bases). CDR3 length equals 15 residues. The germline V and J ends were trimmed by 3 bases and 0 bases, with 9 bases remaining between them. Germline assignment: CDR1 LNHDA and CDR2 SQIVND (reference sequence). CDR3 coding DNA: TGTGCCAGTAGTATCGACAGGAGCTCCTACAATGAGCAGTTCTTC. Translated: CASSIDRSSYNEQFF.

J is TRBJ1-1 and V is TRBV20-1; tentatively, D is TRBD1 (5 bases). CDR3 size: 14 residues. In germline, CDR1 is DFQATT, CDR2 SNEGSKA (reference sequence). V gave up 6 bases and J gave up 6 bases, with 20 bases separating them. The CDR3 is CSAPRGGGLAEAFF. The CDR3 DNA sequence: TGCAGTGCCCCGCGGGGGGGGGGTCTCGCTGAAGCTTTCTTT.

The chain recombines TRBV6-1 with TRBJ2-7; 8 positions agree with TRBD1. CDR1 is MNHNS and CDR2 is SASEGT in the germline V gene. This CDR3 spans 15 amino acids. Trimming cost V 5 bases and J 3 bases; bases outside gene matches: 9. The CDR3 here is CASSPQTGADYEQYF. The CDR3 bases are TGTGCCAGCAGTCCGCAGACAGGGGCCGACTACGAGCAGTACTTC.